Listed below are T cell receptor beta chains from one sample, sequenced in a study of blood T cells in healthy people across ages. In TCRdb, the 5' RACE reads were re-called with MiXCR into one record per CDR3 protein. The data contain hundreds of thousands of distinct CDR3 sequences, about 30% of them singletons. Sample: blood. The receptors come from a woman older than 75 in good health. Both conserved end residues are part of each CDR3. Each record gives: V gene, D gene, clone size, J gene, CDR3 protein, CDR3 DNA. A D gene is named only where the DNA matches it firmly. Not all rows give a size; the values are once, few, many and, for expanded clones, a class.

>TRBV4-3|-|many|TRBJ2-5
CASSQGFGEETQYF
TGCGCCAGCAGCCAAGGGTTTGGGGAAGAGACCCAGTACTTC
>TRBV29-1|TRBD1|many|TRBJ2-7
CSARTGISYEQYF
TGCAGCGCACGGACAGGGATCTCCTACGAGCAGTACTTC
>TRBV10-3|-|-|TRBJ2-7
CVISLDRPTYEQYF
TGTGTCATCAGCTTAGACAGGCCAACCTACGAGCAGTACTTC
>TRBV6-5|TRBD1|-|TRBJ2-5
CASRWTGVKETQYF
TGTGCCAGCAGATGGACAGGGGTGAAAGAGACCCAGTACTTC
>TRBV7-9|TRBD2|-|TRBJ2-1
CASSFLAGTYNEQFF
TGTGCCAGCAGCTTCCTAGCGGGGACCTACAATGAGCAGTTCTTC
>TRBV29-1|-|few|TRBJ1-1
CSVKPAGFFTEAFF
TGCAGCGTCAAACCGGCGGGGTTTTTCACTGAAGCTTTCTTT
>TRBV20-1|-|many|TRBJ2-3
CSARDPIVTDTQYF
TGCAGTGCTAGAGACCCCATAGTCACAGATACGCAGTATTTT
>TRBV7-8|TRBD2|-|TRBJ2-1
CASSSKLAVRNNGQCF
TGTGCCAGCAGCTCGAAGCTAGCGGTTAGAAACAATGGGCAGTGCTTC
>TRBV12-3/TRBV12-4|TRBD1|many|TRBJ1-2
CASSFLDRGDGYTF
TGTGCCAGCAGTTTCCTTGACAGGGGAGATGGCTACACCTTC
>TRBV6-6|TRBD1|many|TRBJ2-7
CASSYSGGQGVYEQYF
TGTGCCAGCAGTTACTCGGGGGGACAGGGAGTCTACGAGCAGTACTTC
>TRBV7-2|-|-|TRBJ2-1
CASSPWLGNEQFF
TGTGCCAGCAGCCCCTGGTTGGGGAATGAGCAGTTCTTC
>TRBV20-1|-|-|TRBJ1-1
CSALQGNTEAFF
TGCAGTGCTCTACAGGGGAACACTGAAGCTTTCTTT
>TRBV7-3|TRBD2|few|TRBJ2-7
CASSSHRGGLGNEQYF
TGTGCCAGCAGCTCCCACCGGGGGGGCCTTGGCAATGAGCAGTACTTC
>TRBV5-1|TRBD1|many|TRBJ2-1
CASSSLDRGQQFF
TGCGCCAGCAGCTCCCTGGACAGGGGGCAACAGTTCTTC
>TRBV9|-|many|TRBJ2-7
CASSPSGTFAYEQYF
TGTGCCAGCAGCCCCTCCGGGACTTTCGCCTACGAGCAGTACTTC
>TRBV21-1|-|few|TRBJ1-2
CASRVMVGDGGYTF
TGTGCCAGCAGGGTCATGGTAGGGGATGGTGGCTACACCTTC
>TRBV6-1|-|-|TRBJ1-4
CASSKNLAGTNEKLFF
TGTGCCAGCAGCAAAAACCTCGCGGGAACTAATGAAAAACTGTTTTTT
>TRBV6-2/TRBV6-3|-|few|TRBJ1-5
CASTAKTNQPQHF
TGTGCCAGCACGGCCAAAACGAATCAGCCCCAGCATTTT
>TRBV20-1|-|-|TRBJ1-5
CCARIGRVDQPQHF
TGCTGTGCTAGAATCGGGAGGGTAGATCAGCCCCAGCATTTT
>TRBV3-1|TRBD1|-|TRBJ1-1
CASSQQQGMTEAFF
TGTGCCAGCAGCCAACAACAGGGGATGACTGAAGCTTTCTTT
>TRBV15|-|few|TRBJ2-3
CATSRTRGPTDTQYF
TGTGCCACCAGCAGAACCCGGGGGCCCACAGATACGCAGTATTTT
>TRBV20-1|-|-|TRBJ2-3
CSARDLGYTDTQYF
TGCAGTGCTAGAGATCTAGGATACACAGATACGCAGTATTTT
>TRBV20-1|-|few|TRBJ2-7
CSARDLRGRLGRHEQYF
TGCAGTGCTAGAGATCTGCGCGGGCGGCTTGGCCGCCACGAGCAGTACTTC
>TRBV5-1|-|-|TRBJ1-5
CASSLIGEGQPQHF
TGCGCCAGCAGCTTGATAGGGGAGGGTCAGCCCCAGCATTTT
>TRBV12-5|-|-|TRBJ2-3
CASGSKPGRGTDTQYF
TGTGCTAGTGGTTCGAAACCCGGACGGGGCACAGATACGCAGTATTTT
>TRBV27|-|-|TRBJ1-4
CASSFRGGDEKRFF
TGTGCCAGCAGTTTTAGAGGGGGAGATGAAAAACGGTTTTTT
>TRBV4-2|TRBD2|few|TRBJ2-5
CASSQGAGDQETQYF
TGTGCCAGCAGCCAAGGGGCGGGGGACCAAGAGACCCAGTACTTC
>TRBV5-6|TRBD1|-|TRBJ1-1
CASSPSRGGNMNTEAFF
TGTGCCAGCAGCCCCTCCCGAGGGGGCAACATGAACACTGAAGCTTTCTTT
>TRBV29-1|-|few|TRBJ1-4
CSAVQGTTNEKLFF
TGCAGCGCGGTCCAGGGTACAACTAATGAAAAACTGTTTTTT
>TRBV7-2|-|many|TRBJ2-7
CASSPEEPDTYEQYF
TGTGCCAGCAGCCCTGAAGAGCCCGACACGTACGAGCAGTACTTC
>TRBV6-1|-|-|TRBJ2-1
CASSELVRVRGEQFF
TGTGCCAGCAGTGAACTAGTCAGGGTAAGGGGTGAGCAGTTCTTC
>TRBV6-1|-|once|TRBJ1-6
CATVGANSPLHF
TGTGCCACGGTAGGGGCAAATTCACCCCTCCACTTT
>TRBV20-1|-|many|TRBJ1-2
CSAGGLTLENYGYTF
TGCAGTGCTGGGGGGCTGACACTAGAGAACTATGGCTACACCTTC
>TRBV28|TRBD2|many|TRBJ2-7
CASIDRTSGVYEQYF
TGTGCCAGCATAGACCGGACTAGCGGGGTCTACGAGCAGTACTTC
>TRBV12-3/TRBV12-4|-|many|TRBJ2-1
CASSLVGANGNEQFF
TGTGCCAGCAGTTTAGTGGGGGCTAATGGCAATGAGCAGTTCTTC